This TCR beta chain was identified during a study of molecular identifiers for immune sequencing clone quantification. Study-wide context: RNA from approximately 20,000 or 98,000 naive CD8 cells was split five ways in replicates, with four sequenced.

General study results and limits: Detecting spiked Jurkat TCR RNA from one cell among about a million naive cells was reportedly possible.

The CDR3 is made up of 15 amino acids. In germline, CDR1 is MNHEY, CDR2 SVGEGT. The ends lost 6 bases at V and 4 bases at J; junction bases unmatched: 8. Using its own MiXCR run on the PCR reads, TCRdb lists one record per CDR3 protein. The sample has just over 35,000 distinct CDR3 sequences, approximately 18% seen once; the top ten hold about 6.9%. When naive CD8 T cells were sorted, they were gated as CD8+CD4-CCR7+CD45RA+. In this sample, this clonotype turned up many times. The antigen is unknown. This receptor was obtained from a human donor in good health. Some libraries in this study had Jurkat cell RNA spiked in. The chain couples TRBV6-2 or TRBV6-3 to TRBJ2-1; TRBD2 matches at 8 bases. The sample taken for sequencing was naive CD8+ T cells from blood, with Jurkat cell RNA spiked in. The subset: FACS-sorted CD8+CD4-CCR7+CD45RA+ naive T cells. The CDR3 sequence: CASRAGGLLYNEQFF. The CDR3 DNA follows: TGTGCCAGCAGGGCGGGAGGCCTCCTATACAATGAGCAGTTCTTC.